These 15 T cell receptor beta chains were all obtained from the same sample, sequenced in a study of OX40 agonist ivuxolimab in advanced cancers. Generated by immunoSEQ multiplex PCR, the TCRdb table keeps only in-frame clones and is missing some. In the table there are 65,000 to 95,000 clones, roughly 89% of which are singletons. Sequencing used CD4+ or CD8+ T cells sorted from blood, obtained in a trial of the OX40 agonist ivuxolimab. The receptors originated from an adult with an advanced solid tumor such as melanoma, head and neck, liver or kidney cancer.

The V gene is TRBV6-6, the J gene TRBJ2-2; D gene ambiguous. V lost 4 bases and J lost 2, with 8 bases in between. The CDR3 is 14 amino acids. Germline lookup yields CDR1 MNHNY and CDR2 SVGAGI (reference sequence). CDR3 nucleotides: TGTGCCAGCAGTTGGTCCCAAAACACCGGGGAGCTGTTTTTT. Its protein product is CASSWSQNTGELFF.

This rearrangement joins TRBV5-4 to TRBJ1-2; TRBD1 matches at 7 bases. The J segment lost 4 bases and the V segment lost 0 bases, leaving 6 bases of the junction unmatched. The CDR3 extends over 15 amino acids. Germline-derived CDR1 and CDR2 are SGHNT and YYREEE (reference sequence). The CDR3 protein is CASSLDRGGVYGYTF. Here the CDR3 DNA reads TGTGCCAGCAGCTTGGACAGGGGCGGGGTCTATGGCTACACCTTC.

The DNA of the CDR3 is TGTGCCAGCAGTGAGCGGACAGGGCAGCCCTACGAGCAGTACTTC. This gives the protein CASSERTGQPYEQYF. This rearrangement joins TRBV6-1 to TRBJ2-7; TRBD1 aligns across 8 bases. Germline V gene sequence: CDR1 MNHNS, CDR2 SASEGT. V trimming: 3 bases; J trimming: 2 bases; junction bases outside the gene matches: 6. The CDR3 is 15 amino acids.

In this sample, this clone turned up once. The CDR3 DNA reads as TGTGCCAGCACCCCGGGACTAGCGATATACGAGCAGTACTTC. Amino acids: CASTPGLAIYEQYF. This chain links TRBV7-2 with TRBJ2-7; 10 bases are shared with TRBD2. The CDR3 has 14 amino acids. The J segment lost 4 bases and the V segment lost 7 bases, leaving 7 bases of the junction unmatched. Germline V CDR1 and CDR2: SGHTA, FQGNSA. Using reference TRBV7-2 and TRBJ2-7 for the parts outside the CDR3, the full variable domain is GAGVSQSPSNKVTEKGKDVELRCDPISGHTALYWYRQSLGQGLEFLIYFQGNSAPDKSGLPSDRFSAERTGGSVSTLTIQRTQQEDSAVYLCASTPGLAIYEQYFGPGTRLTVT.

The chain couples TRBV19 to TRBJ2-1; possible D gene TRBD1, 8 bases. The V end lost 6 bases, the J end lost 2 bases, and 11 bases lay between the germline ends. The CDR3 spans 14 residues. Germline assignment: CDR1 LNHDA and CDR2 SQIVND (reference sequence). The CDR3 region is CASRQGGAYNEQFF. As DNA, the CDR3 is TGTGCCAGTAGACAGGGGGGGGCCTACAATGAGCAGTTCTTC. The entire variable domain, with the rest obtained from reference TRBV19 and TRBJ2-1, is as follows: DGGITQSPKYLFRKEGQNVTLSCEQNLNHDAMYWYRQDPGQGLRLIYYSQIVNDFQKGDIAEGYSVSREKKESFPLTVTSAQKNPTAFYLCASRQGGAYNEQFFGPGTRLTVL.

This clone appeared a single time. The chain joins TRBV18 to TRBJ2-2; D is undetermined. The CDR3 length is 13 residues. Germline CDR1 KGHSH, CDR2 LQKENI. Trimming shortened V by 0 bases and J by 6 bases, and 5 bases separated the two germline ends. CDR3 sequence (DNA): TGTGCCAGCTCACCACCGAGCGCCGGGGAGCTGTTTTTT. Protein: CASSPPSAGELFF.

On this clone: Distinct nucleotide sequences in the sample also encode this CDR3. The J gene is TRBJ1-1, the V gene TRBV5-1, with D unclear. This CDR3 has 11 residues. Germline assignment: CDR1 SGHRS and CDR2 YFSETQ. The germline V and J ends were trimmed by 1 base and 2 bases, with 0 bases remaining between them. For the CDR3, the DNA is TGCGCCAGCAGCTTGAACACTGAAGCTTTCTTT. Its protein is CASSLNTEAFF. Full variable domain (remainder filled in from reference TRBV5-1 and TRBJ1-1): KAGVTQTPRYLIKTRGQQVTLSCSPISGHRSVSWYQQTPGQGLQFLFEYFSETQRNKGNFPGRFSGRQFSNSRSEMNVSTLELGDSALYLCASSLNTEAFFGQGTRLTVV.

The chain carries TRBV6-1 and TRBJ1-5, with TRBD1 matching 9 bases. CDR3 length: 14 residues. Germline CDR1 is MNHNS and CDR2 is SASEGT. The ends lost 4 bases at V and 2 bases at J; junction bases unmatched: 0. This CDR3 is CASSGQGGNQPQHF. The CDR3 DNA is TGTGCCAGCAGTGGACAGGGGGGCAATCAGCCCCAGCATTTT.

V gene TRBV18 combines with J gene TRBJ2-7, with D hard to call. This CDR3 contains 13 residues. Trimming pared 3 bases from V and 2 bases from J, leaving 8 bases between. Germline CDR1 reads KGHSH; CDR2 reads LQKENI. CDR3 sequence reads: CASSPYNTYEQYF. The CDR3 region has the DNA TGTGCCAGCTCACCCTACAACACCTACGAGCAGTACTTC.

This chain connects TRBV6-1 to TRBJ2-3; 7 positions match TRBD2. Germline trimming cut 6 bases from V and 1 base from J; bases unmatched to any gene: 4. Germline V CDR1 and CDR2: MNHNS, SASEGT. The CDR3 sequence is 14 residues long. The CDR3 bases are TGTGCCAGCAGAATAGCGGGCCGCACAGATACGCAGTATTTT. It encodes CASRIAGRTDTQYF.

CDR3 DNA sequence: TGTGCCAGTAGTATCCGGGGGGACAGGGCCGAAAACTATGGCTACACCTTC. Its protein is CASSIRGDRAENYGYTF. The chain employs TRBV19 and TRBJ1-2; TRBD1 matches 9 bases. Germline V lookup: CDR1 LNHDA, CDR2 SQIVND (reference sequence). With V trimmed by 3 bases and J by 2 bases, 10 bases remained unmatched. CDR3 length: 17 amino acids.

This rearrangement joins TRBV6-6 to TRBJ2-2; TRBD1 aligns across 7 bases. The CDR3 sequence is 12 residues long. J was trimmed by 6 bases and V by 7 bases; bases with no gene match: 2. Germline V gene sequence: CDR1 MNHNY, CDR2 SVGAGI (reference sequence). CDR3 loop: CASIQGAGELFF. The CDR3 coding sequence is TGTGCCAGCATCCAGGGGGCCGGGGAGCTGTTTTTT.

CDR3 sequence (DNA): TGTGCCAGCCGCGAGACAGATTCACCCCTCCACTTT. Protein sequence: CASRETDSPLHF. V gene TRBV2 combines with J gene TRBJ1-6; TRBD1 is a possible D gene (5 bases). The ends were cut back, 8 bases at V and 8 bases at J, with 10 bases in the middle. The CDR3 loop spans 12 amino acids. Germline loops: CDR1 SNHLY, CDR2 FYNNEI.

This chain links TRBV5-8 with TRBJ1-6; D gene unclear. CDR3 length: 13 residues. V was shortened by 4 bases and J by 7 bases, with 9 bases between the two germline ends. Germline V gene sequence: CDR1 SGHTS, CDR2 YDEGEE. The CDR3 sequence: CASSRTLNSPLHF. The DNA for the CDR3 is TGTGCCAGCAGCCGGACCCTAAATTCACCCCTCCACTTT.

This chain connects TRBV7-2 to TRBJ1-2, with D hard to call. The CDR3 has 12 residues. Germline V gives CDR1 SGHTA, CDR2 FQGNSA. Trimming pared 6 bases from V and 4 bases from J, leaving 9 bases between. CDR3 sequence: CASSRLGYGYTF. In nucleotides, the CDR3 is TGTGCCAGCAGTCGACTGGGCTATGGCTACACCTTC.